This T cell receptor beta chain was profiled in a study of blood T cell repertoires in COVID-19. Across the whole study: From the United States, Italy and Spain came samples of acute and convalescent COVID-19.

Sequencing was performed with immunoSEQ multiplex PCR; in TCRdb, only in-frame clones are kept and a portion is missing. The table has roughly 340,000 clones, 89% seen once. This TCR derives from a woman aged 25 to 39 with COVID-19, enrolled during active disease. The sequenced sample consisted of peripheral blood.

As DNA, the CDR3 is TGTGCCAGCAGCTTGGAGGGGACTAGCGGGGGAGTGTACGAGCAGTACTTC. It translates to CASSLEGTSGGVYEQYF. This chain joins TRBV11-2 and TRBJ2-7; TRBD2 matches 14 bases. The CDR3 extends over 17 amino acids. The trim removed 3 bases at V and 4 bases at J, leaving 8 bases unmatched. CDR1 SGHAT and CDR2 FQNNGV come from the germline V gene.